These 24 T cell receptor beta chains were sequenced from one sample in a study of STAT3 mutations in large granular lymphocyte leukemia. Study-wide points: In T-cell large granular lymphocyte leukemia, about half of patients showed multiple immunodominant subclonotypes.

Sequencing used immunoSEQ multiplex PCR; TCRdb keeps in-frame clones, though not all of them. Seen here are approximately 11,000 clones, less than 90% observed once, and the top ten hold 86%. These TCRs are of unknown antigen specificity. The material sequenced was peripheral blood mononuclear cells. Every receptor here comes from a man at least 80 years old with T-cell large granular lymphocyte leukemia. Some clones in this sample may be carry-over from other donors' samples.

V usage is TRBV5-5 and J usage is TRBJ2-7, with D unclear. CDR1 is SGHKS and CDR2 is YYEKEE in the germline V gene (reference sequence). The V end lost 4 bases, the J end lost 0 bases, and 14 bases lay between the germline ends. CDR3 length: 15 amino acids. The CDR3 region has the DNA TGTGCCAGCAGCCTAGTGTGGCTTTCCTCCTACGAGCAGTACTTC. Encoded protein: CASSLVWLSSYEQYF.

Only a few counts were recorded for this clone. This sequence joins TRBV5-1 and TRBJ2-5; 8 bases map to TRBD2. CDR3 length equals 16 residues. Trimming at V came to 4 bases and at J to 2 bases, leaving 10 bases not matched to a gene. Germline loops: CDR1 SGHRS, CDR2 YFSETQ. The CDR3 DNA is TGCGCCAGCAGCATGACTAGCGAGGGATCGCAAGAGACCCAGTACTTC. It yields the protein CASSMTSEGSQETQYF.

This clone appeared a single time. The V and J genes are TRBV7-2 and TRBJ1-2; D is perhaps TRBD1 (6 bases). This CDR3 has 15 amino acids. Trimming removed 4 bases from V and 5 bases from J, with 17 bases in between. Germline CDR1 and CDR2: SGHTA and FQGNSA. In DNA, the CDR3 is TGTGCCAGCAGCTCGTTGGGGGCGGCGGCGTATGGCTACACCTTC. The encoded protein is CASSSLGAAAYGYTF.

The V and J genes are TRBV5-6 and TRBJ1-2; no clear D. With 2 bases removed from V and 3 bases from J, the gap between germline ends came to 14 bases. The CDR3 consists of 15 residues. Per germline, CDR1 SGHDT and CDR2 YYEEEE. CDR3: CASSLMGPGDYGYTF. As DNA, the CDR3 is TGTGCCAGCAGCTTAATGGGCCCAGGCGACTATGGCTACACCTTC. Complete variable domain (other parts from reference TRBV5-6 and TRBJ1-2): DAGVTQSPTHLIKTRGQQVTLRCSPKSGHDTVSWYQQALGQGPQFIFQYYEEEERQRGNFPDRFSGHQFPNYSSELNVNALLLGDSALYLCASSLMGPGDYGYTFGSGTRLTVV.

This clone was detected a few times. CDR3 sequence reads: CASSPGGPEGSPLHF. DNA of the CDR3: TGTGCCAGCTCACCGGGAGGGCCCGAAGGGTCACCCCTCCACTTT. The chain couples TRBV18 to TRBJ1-6; D uncertain. This CDR3 spans 15 amino acids. Looked up from germline, CDR1 is KGHSH and CDR2 is LQKENI. V was cut by 3 bases and J by 10 bases, with 16 bases left in between. Combining the CDR3 with reference TRBV18 and TRBJ1-6 gives the whole variable domain NAGVMQNPRHLVRRRGQEARLRCSPMKGHSHVYWYRQLPEEGLKFMVYLQKENIIDESGMPKERFSAEFPKEGPSILRIQQVVRGDSAAYFCASSPGGPEGSPLHFGNGTRLTVT.

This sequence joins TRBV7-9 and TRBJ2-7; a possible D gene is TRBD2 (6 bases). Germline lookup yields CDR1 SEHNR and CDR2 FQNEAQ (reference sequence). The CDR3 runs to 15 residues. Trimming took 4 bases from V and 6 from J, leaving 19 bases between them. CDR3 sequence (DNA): TGTGCCAGCAGCTCGGGACTCAGGACCAATTTCGAGCAGTACTTC. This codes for CASSSGLRTNFEQYF.

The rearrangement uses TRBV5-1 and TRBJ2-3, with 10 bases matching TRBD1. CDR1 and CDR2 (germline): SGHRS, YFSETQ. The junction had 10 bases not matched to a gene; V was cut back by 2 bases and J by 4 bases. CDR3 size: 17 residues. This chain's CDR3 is CASSFSSWDRGADTQYF. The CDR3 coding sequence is TGCGCCAGCAGCTTCTCTTCGTGGGACAGGGGCGCAGATACGCAGTATTTT.

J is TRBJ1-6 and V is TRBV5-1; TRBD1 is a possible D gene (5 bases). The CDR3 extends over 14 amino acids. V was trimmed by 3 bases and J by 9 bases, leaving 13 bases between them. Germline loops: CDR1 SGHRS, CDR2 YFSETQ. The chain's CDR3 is CASSSRESGSPLHF. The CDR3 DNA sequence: TGCGCCAGCAGCTCCAGGGAGAGCGGTTCACCCCTCCACTTT.

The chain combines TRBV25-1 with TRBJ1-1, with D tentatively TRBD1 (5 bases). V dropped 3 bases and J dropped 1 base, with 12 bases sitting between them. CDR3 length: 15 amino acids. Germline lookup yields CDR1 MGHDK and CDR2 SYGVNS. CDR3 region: CASSDPAGGNTEAFF. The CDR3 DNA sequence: TGTGCCAGCAGTGACCCTGCTGGGGGGAACACTGAAGCTTTCTTT.

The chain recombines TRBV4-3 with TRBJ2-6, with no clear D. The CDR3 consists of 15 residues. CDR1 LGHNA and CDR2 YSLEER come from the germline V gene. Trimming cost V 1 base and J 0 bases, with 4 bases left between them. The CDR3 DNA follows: TGCGCCAGCAGCCAAGGGGCCTCTGGGGCCAACGTCCTGACTTTC. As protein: CASSQGASGANVLTF.

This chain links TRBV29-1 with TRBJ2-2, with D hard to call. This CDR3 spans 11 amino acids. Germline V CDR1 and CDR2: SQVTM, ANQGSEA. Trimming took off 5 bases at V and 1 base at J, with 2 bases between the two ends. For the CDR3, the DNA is TGCAGCGTTAAGAACACCGGGGAGCTGTTTTTT. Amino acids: CSVKNTGELFF.

The chain's CDR3 is CASGEGAVYEQYF. CDR3 nucleotides: TGCGCCAGCGGAGAGGGGGCGGTTTACGAGCAGTACTTC. This chain uses TRBV5-1 with TRBJ2-7, with 7 bases fitting TRBD1. The V gene's germline CDR1 is SGHRS and CDR2 YFSETQ. V trimming: 7 bases; J trimming: 4 bases; junction bases outside the gene matches: 8. CDR3 length: 13 residues.

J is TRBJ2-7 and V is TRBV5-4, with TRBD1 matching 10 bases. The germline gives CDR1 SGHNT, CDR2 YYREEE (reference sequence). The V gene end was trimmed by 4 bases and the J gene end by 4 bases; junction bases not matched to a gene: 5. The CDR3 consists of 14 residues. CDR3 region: CASSQPGQGYEQYF. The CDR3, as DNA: TGTGCCAGCAGCCAACCGGGACAGGGGTACGAGCAGTACTTC.

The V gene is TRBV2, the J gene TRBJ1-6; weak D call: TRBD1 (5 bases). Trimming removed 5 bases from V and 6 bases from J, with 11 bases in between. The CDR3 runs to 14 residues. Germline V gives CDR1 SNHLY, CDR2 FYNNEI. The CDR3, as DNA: TGTGCCAGCAGTACGGGACGGACTAATTCACCCCTCCACTTT. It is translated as CASSTGRTNSPLHF.

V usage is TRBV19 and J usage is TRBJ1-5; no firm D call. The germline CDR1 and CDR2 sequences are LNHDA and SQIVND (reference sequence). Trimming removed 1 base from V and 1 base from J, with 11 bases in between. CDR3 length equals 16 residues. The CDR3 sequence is CASSIVGGQSNQPQHF. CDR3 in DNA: TGTGCCAGTAGTATAGTCGGCGGGCAGAGCAATCAGCCCCAGCATTTT.

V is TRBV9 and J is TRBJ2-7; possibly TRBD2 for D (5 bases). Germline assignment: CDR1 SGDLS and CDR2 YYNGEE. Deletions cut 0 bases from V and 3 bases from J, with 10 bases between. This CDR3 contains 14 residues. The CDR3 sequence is CASSVAEGFYEQYF. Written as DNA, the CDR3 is TGTGCCAGCAGCGTAGCTGAGGGATTCTACGAGCAGTACTTC.

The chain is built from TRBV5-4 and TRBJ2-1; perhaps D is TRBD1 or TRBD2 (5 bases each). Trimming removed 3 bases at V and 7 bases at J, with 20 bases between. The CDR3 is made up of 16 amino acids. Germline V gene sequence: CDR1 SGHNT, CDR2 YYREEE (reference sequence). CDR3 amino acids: CASSSRRDRGSNEQFF. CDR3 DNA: TGTGCCAGCAGCTCCCGCAGGGACCGGGGTTCAAATGAGCAGTTCTTC.

The CDR3 DNA reads as TGTGCCAGCAGCCCGGGACGGATGAACACTGAAGCTTTCTTT. This translates into CASSPGRMNTEAFF. The V and J genes are TRBV7-9 and TRBJ1-1; TRBD1 is a possible D gene (5 bases). The CDR3 has 14 residues. V gave up 5 bases and J gave up 0 bases, with 10 bases separating them. CDR1 is SEHNR and CDR2 is FQNEAQ in the germline V gene (reference sequence).

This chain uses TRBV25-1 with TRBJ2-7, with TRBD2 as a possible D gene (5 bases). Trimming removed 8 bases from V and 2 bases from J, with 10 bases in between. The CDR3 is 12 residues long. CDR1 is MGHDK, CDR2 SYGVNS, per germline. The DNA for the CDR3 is TGTGCCAGCGGCGGGCGGCCCTACGAGCAGTACTTC. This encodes CASGGRPYEQYF.

DNA for the CDR3: TGCAGCGTTGCGGGGTCAGATACGCAGTATTTT. It specifies CSVAGSDTQYF. J is TRBJ2-3 and V is TRBV29-1, with D possibly being TRBD2 (5 bases). The V gene's germline CDR1 is SQVTM and CDR2 ANQGSEA. The CDR3 has 11 residues. Trimming cost V 4 bases and J 4 bases, with 6 bases left between them.

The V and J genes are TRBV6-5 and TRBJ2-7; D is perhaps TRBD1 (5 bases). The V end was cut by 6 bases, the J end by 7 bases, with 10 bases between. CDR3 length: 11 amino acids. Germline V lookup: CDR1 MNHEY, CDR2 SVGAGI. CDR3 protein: CASRGVREQYF. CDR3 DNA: TGTGCCAGCAGAGGGGTTCGGGAGCAGTACTTC.

This CDR3 is CSVDSSGANVLTF. CDR3 DNA sequence: TGCAGCGTGGACAGCTCTGGGGCCAACGTCCTGACTTTC. This chain connects TRBV29-1 to TRBJ2-6; D is perhaps TRBD1 (6 bases). This CDR3 region has 13 residues. V was shortened by 6 bases and J by 0 bases, with 6 bases between the two germline ends. The V gene's germline CDR1 is SQVTM and CDR2 ANQGSEA.

The CDR3 bases are TGTGCCAGCAGCTTAGTTCCCAGCACAGATACGCAGTATTTT. This encodes CASSLVPSTDTQYF. This chain links TRBV7-8 with TRBJ2-3; D remains unclear. Per germline, CDR1 SGHVS and CDR2 FQNEAQ. The CDR3 sequence is 14 residues long. With 1 base removed from V and 0 bases from J, the gap between germline ends came to 5 bases.

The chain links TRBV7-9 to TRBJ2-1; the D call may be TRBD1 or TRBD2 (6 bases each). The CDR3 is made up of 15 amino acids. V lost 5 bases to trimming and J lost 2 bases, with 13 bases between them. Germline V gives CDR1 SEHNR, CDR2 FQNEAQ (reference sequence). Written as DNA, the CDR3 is TGTGCCAGCAGCCCAGCCGGGGGCCCCTACAATGAGCAGTTCTTC. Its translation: CASSPAGGPYNEQFF. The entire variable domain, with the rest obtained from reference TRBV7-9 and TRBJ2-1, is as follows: DTGVSQNPRHKITKRGQNVTFRCDPISEHNRLYWYRQTLGQGPEFLTYFQNEAQLEKSRLLSDRFSAERPKGSFSTLEIQRTEQGDSAMYLCASSPAGGPYNEQFFGPGTRLTVL.